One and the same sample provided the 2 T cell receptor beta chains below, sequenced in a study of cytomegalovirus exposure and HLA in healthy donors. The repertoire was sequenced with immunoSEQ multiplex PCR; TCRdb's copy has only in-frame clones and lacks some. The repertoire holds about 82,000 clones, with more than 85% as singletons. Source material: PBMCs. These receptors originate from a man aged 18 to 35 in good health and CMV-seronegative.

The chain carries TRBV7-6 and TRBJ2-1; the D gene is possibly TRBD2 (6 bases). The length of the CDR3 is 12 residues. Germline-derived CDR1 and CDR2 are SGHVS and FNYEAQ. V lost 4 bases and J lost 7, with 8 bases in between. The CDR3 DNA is TGTGCCAGCAGCTCCGCGGGGAATGAGCAGTTCTTC. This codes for CASSSAGNEQFF.

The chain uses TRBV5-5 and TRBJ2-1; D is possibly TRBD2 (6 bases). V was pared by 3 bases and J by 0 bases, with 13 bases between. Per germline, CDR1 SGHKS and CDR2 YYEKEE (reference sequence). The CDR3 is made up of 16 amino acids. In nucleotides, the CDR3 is TGTGCCAGCAGCTCCGGGGACTTCAGCTCCTACAATGAGCAGTTCTTC. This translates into CASSSGDFSSYNEQFF.